Listed below are T cell receptor beta chains from one sample, sequenced in a study of CD8 T cells in ankylosing spondylitis. TCRdb called the 5' RACE reads again in MiXCR, with one record for every CDR3 protein. The sample records some 120,000 distinct CDR3 sequences, roughly an eighth being singletons. Sequences were obtained from blood, either unsorted or a sorted T cell fraction (not recorded which). The receptors here all came from a female donor with ankylosing spondylitis or in good health (not recorded which). CDR3s include the opening cysteine and the closing phenylalanine or tryptophan. The order of the fields is V gene, clone size, J gene, D gene, CDR3 DNA, CDR3 protein. D genes are given only for firm matches. The size field is filled for only some rows; it gives once, few, many or a size class.

v_gene: TRBV27; abundance: -; j_gene: TRBJ1-5; d_gene: -; CDR3nt: TGTGCCAGCAGTTTTTCCGGCAATCAGCCCCAGCATTTT; CDR3aa: CASSFSGNQPQHF
v_gene: TRBV10-3; abundance: many; j_gene: TRBJ1-6; d_gene: -; CDR3nt: TGTGCCACGGCGGGCCACTTACTCTCCGAGGCGTCACCCCTCCACTTT; CDR3aa: CATAGHLLSEASPLHF
v_gene: TRBV25-1; abundance: -; j_gene: TRBJ2-1; d_gene: -; CDR3nt: TGTGCCAGCAGTGAAATGGGGGGCTATGAGCAGTTCTTC; CDR3aa: CASSEMGGYEQFF
v_gene: TRBV20-1; abundance: -; j_gene: TRBJ2-1; d_gene: -; CDR3nt: TGCAGTGCCATCTATACGTACAATGAGCAGTTCTTC; CDR3aa: CSAIYTYNEQFF
v_gene: TRBV5-1; abundance: many; j_gene: TRBJ2-7; d_gene: TRBD2; CDR3nt: TGCGCCAGCAAACCCTACTTATCAGCGGGGGGCACCTACGAGCAGTACTTC; CDR3aa: CASKPYLSAGGTYEQYF
v_gene: TRBV20-1; abundance: -; j_gene: TRBJ1-1; d_gene: -; CDR3nt: TGCAGTGCTAGAGCGTCAGATAAATACACTGAAGCTTTCTTT; CDR3aa: CSARASDKYTEAFF
v_gene: TRBV20-1; abundance: many; j_gene: TRBJ2-3; d_gene: -; CDR3nt: TGCAGTGCTCCCACTAGCAGGGTCTCAGATACGCAGTATTTT; CDR3aa: CSAPTSRVSDTQYF
v_gene: TRBV19; abundance: -; j_gene: TRBJ2-1; d_gene: TRBD2; CDR3nt: TGTGCCAGTAGTATAGTTAGCGGGAGGGGCTATGAGCAGTTCTTC; CDR3aa: CASSIVSGRGYEQFF
v_gene: TRBV7-8; abundance: few; j_gene: TRBJ1-2; d_gene: -; CDR3nt: TGTGCCAGCAGCCATCCGGGACAAGGCTCTGGCTACACCTTC; CDR3aa: CASSHPGQGSGYTF
v_gene: TRBV27; abundance: -; j_gene: TRBJ1-2; d_gene: -; CDR3nt: TGTGCCAGCAGACAAGACGGCCCCAGTTTGAGTGGCTACACCTTC; CDR3aa: CASRQDGPSLSGYTF
v_gene: TRBV20-1; abundance: few; j_gene: TRBJ2-1; d_gene: -; CDR3nt: TGCAGTGCTCCCCCAGCTAGCGCGTTTCTGGGTGGTGAGCAGTTCTTC; CDR3aa: CSAPPASAFLGGEQFF
v_gene: TRBV18; abundance: many; j_gene: TRBJ2-7; d_gene: TRBD1; CDR3nt: TGTGCCAGCTCACCCTTGACAGGGGGCTACGAGCAGTACTTC; CDR3aa: CASSPLTGGYEQYF
v_gene: TRBV5-1; abundance: many; j_gene: TRBJ1-1; d_gene: -; CDR3nt: TGCGCCAGCAGCTTGAACCCCAGGAGCACTGAAGCTTTCTTT; CDR3aa: CASSLNPRSTEAFF
v_gene: TRBV5-1; abundance: few; j_gene: TRBJ2-2; d_gene: TRBD2; CDR3nt: TGCGCCAGCAGCTTGAAAGGAGCGGGGAGCACCGGGGAGCTGTTTTTT; CDR3aa: CASSLKGAGSTGELFF
v_gene: TRBV5-6; abundance: few; j_gene: TRBJ1-2; d_gene: -; CDR3nt: TGTGCCAGCAGCTTTGGCTATGGCTACACCTTC; CDR3aa: CASSFGYGYTF
v_gene: TRBV12-3/TRBV12-4; abundance: -; j_gene: TRBJ1-5; d_gene: -; CDR3nt: TGTGCCAGCACCCCCTCCCGGAATGAGCCCCAGCATTTT; CDR3aa: CASTPSRNEPQHF
v_gene: TRBV9; abundance: many; j_gene: TRBJ1-1; d_gene: -; CDR3nt: TGTGCCAGCAGCGCACGGGGTAACACTGAAGCTTTCTTT; CDR3aa: CASSARGNTEAFF
v_gene: TRBV9; abundance: few; j_gene: TRBJ2-1; d_gene: TRBD1; CDR3nt: TGTGCCAGCAGCCCAGGGGGTGGAGCACACAATGAGCAGTTCTTC; CDR3aa: CASSPGGGAHNEQFF
v_gene: TRBV18; abundance: -; j_gene: TRBJ2-7; d_gene: TRBD2; CDR3nt: TGTGCCAGTGCGCGGGAGAGATCCTACGAGCAGTACTTC; CDR3aa: CASARERSYEQYF
v_gene: TRBV9; abundance: few; j_gene: TRBJ2-1; d_gene: -; CDR3nt: TGTGCCAGCAGCGTAGGGGGGAGGCCCACCTACAATGAGCAGTTCTTC; CDR3aa: CASSVGGRPTYNEQFF
v_gene: TRBV9; abundance: -; j_gene: TRBJ2-3; d_gene: -; CDR3nt: TGTGCCAGCAGCGTAGCTGGCACAGATACGCAGTATTTT; CDR3aa: CASSVAGTDTQYF
v_gene: TRBV12-3/TRBV12-4; abundance: many; j_gene: TRBJ2-7; d_gene: -; CDR3nt: TGTGCCAGCAGTTTAGCGGAGGGGTTCAACGAGCAGTACTTC; CDR3aa: CASSLAEGFNEQYF
v_gene: TRBV3-1; abundance: many; j_gene: TRBJ2-4; d_gene: -; CDR3nt: TGTGCCAGCAGCCAAGTATGGGGAAACATTCAGTACTTC; CDR3aa: CASSQVWGNIQYF
v_gene: TRBV12-3/TRBV12-4; abundance: many; j_gene: TRBJ1-2; d_gene: -; CDR3nt: TGTGCCAGCAGTTTACAGTTCAACTATGGCTACACCTTC; CDR3aa: CASSLQFNYGYTF
v_gene: TRBV30; abundance: -; j_gene: TRBJ2-5; d_gene: -; CDR3nt: TGTGCCTGGAGTGTAGGCCAGGAGACCCAGTACTTC; CDR3aa: CAWSVGQETQYF
v_gene: TRBV13; abundance: few; j_gene: TRBJ2-1; d_gene: -; CDR3nt: TGTGCCAGCAGCTTAAGGAGTAAAGGGACCTACAATGAGCAGTTCTTC; CDR3aa: CASSLRSKGTYNEQFF
v_gene: TRBV11-3; abundance: few; j_gene: TRBJ2-7; d_gene: -; CDR3nt: TGTGCCAGCAGCTTTGACGGCTACGAGCAGTACTTC; CDR3aa: CASSFDGYEQYF
v_gene: TRBV18; abundance: -; j_gene: TRBJ1-1; d_gene: TRBD1; CDR3nt: TGTGCCAGCTCACCTCGGACAGGGCCCAGTTACACTGAAGCTTTCTTT; CDR3aa: CASSPRTGPSYTEAFF
v_gene: TRBV5-4; abundance: -; j_gene: TRBJ1-1; d_gene: -; CDR3nt: TGTGCCAGCAGCTTGGTTTCAGGGGCGGGTGAAGCTTTCTTT; CDR3aa: CASSLVSGAGEAFF
v_gene: TRBV12-3/TRBV12-4; abundance: many; j_gene: TRBJ1-5; d_gene: TRBD1; CDR3nt: TGTGCCAGCAGTTCCGGGACAGGGGGATCTTATAGCAATCAGCCCCAGCATTTT; CDR3aa: CASSSGTGGSYSNQPQHF
v_gene: TRBV5-1; abundance: -; j_gene: TRBJ1-1; d_gene: -; CDR3nt: TGCGCCAGCAGCTTCACAGTTGGGGGGAGGATCACTGAAGCTTTCTTT; CDR3aa: CASSFTVGGRITEAFF
v_gene: TRBV7-2; abundance: -; j_gene: TRBJ2-1; d_gene: TRBD1; CDR3nt: TGTGCCAGCAGCCGAGGGAGGACAGGGGGTGAGAATGAGCAGTTCTTC; CDR3aa: CASSRGRTGGENEQFF
v_gene: TRBV29-1; abundance: many; j_gene: TRBJ1-1; d_gene: -; CDR3nt: TGCAGCGTAGAGGGTACCTTCGAAGCTTTCTTT; CDR3aa: CSVEGTFEAFF
v_gene: TRBV20-1; abundance: -; j_gene: TRBJ2-3; d_gene: TRBD1; CDR3nt: TGCAGTGCTCAGATCCCGGGACAGGGGGCGGGAGATACGCAGTATTTT; CDR3aa: CSAQIPGQGAGDTQYF
v_gene: TRBV5-1; abundance: few; j_gene: TRBJ2-3; d_gene: -; CDR3nt: TGCGCCAGCACTTCCCAGGGCGTAAGCACAGATACGCAGTATTTT; CDR3aa: CASTSQGVSTDTQYF
v_gene: TRBV21-1; abundance: -; j_gene: TRBJ1-5; d_gene: -; CDR3nt: TGTGCCAGCGATCAGCCCCAGCATTTT; CDR3aa: CASDQPQHF
v_gene: TRBV4-2; abundance: -; j_gene: TRBJ2-7; d_gene: -; CDR3nt: TGTGCCAGCAGCCAAGTTGGGGGAGGTGGCGAGCAGTACTTC; CDR3aa: CASSQVGGGGEQYF
v_gene: TRBV10-3; abundance: many; j_gene: TRBJ2-3; d_gene: -; CDR3nt: TGTGCCACCTCTCTTTTGTCAGATACGCAGTATTTT; CDR3aa: CATSLLSDTQYF
v_gene: TRBV11-2; abundance: many; j_gene: TRBJ2-1; d_gene: -; CDR3nt: TGTGCCAGCAGCTTAGATTTAGGGGGGGCGTACAATGAGCAGTTCTTC; CDR3aa: CASSLDLGGAYNEQFF
v_gene: TRBV18; abundance: -; j_gene: TRBJ2-1; d_gene: -; CDR3nt: TGTGCCAGCTCACCGGCACAGGGAAGCTACAATGAGCAGTTCTTC; CDR3aa: CASSPAQGSYNEQFF
v_gene: TRBV6-2/TRBV6-3; abundance: -; j_gene: TRBJ2-3; d_gene: -; CDR3nt: TGTGCCAGCAGTCGTATCACAGATACGCAGTATTTT; CDR3aa: CASSRITDTQYF
v_gene: TRBV5-1; abundance: few; j_gene: TRBJ2-1; d_gene: -; CDR3nt: TGCGCCAGCAGCCTAGGGACAGGGCGACTAGCGGGTCCCTACAATGAGCAGTTCTTC; CDR3aa: CASSLGTGRLAGPYNEQFF
v_gene: TRBV6-1; abundance: -; j_gene: TRBJ2-7; d_gene: -; CDR3nt: TGTGCCAGCAGATCCGACCGAGGCTCCTACGAGCAGTACTTC; CDR3aa: CASRSDRGSYEQYF
v_gene: TRBV5-1; abundance: many; j_gene: TRBJ2-1; d_gene: -; CDR3nt: TGCGCCAGCAGCCCACCACCGAACAATGAGCAGTTCTTC; CDR3aa: CASSPPPNNEQFF
v_gene: TRBV6-1; abundance: many; j_gene: TRBJ1-3; d_gene: -; CDR3nt: TGTGCCAGCAACTCACTCCGCTCTGGAAACACCATATATTTT; CDR3aa: CASNSLRSGNTIYF
v_gene: TRBV3-1; abundance: many; j_gene: TRBJ2-1; d_gene: -; CDR3nt: TGTGCCAGCAGCCAAGATGATTCCTCCTACAATGAGCAGTTCTTC; CDR3aa: CASSQDDSSYNEQFF
v_gene: TRBV5-1; abundance: -; j_gene: TRBJ2-3; d_gene: -; CDR3nt: TGCGCCAGCAGCTCTTCAGGGGAAGATACGCAGTATTTT; CDR3aa: CASSSSGEDTQYF
v_gene: TRBV9; abundance: few; j_gene: TRBJ1-4; d_gene: TRBD1; CDR3nt: TGTGCCAGCAGCGCTCGGGACAGACAAAATGAAAAACTGTTTTTT; CDR3aa: CASSARDRQNEKLFF